This T cell receptor (beta chain) appears in the sequencing data of a study of shared clonotypes between healthy human individuals (TCRdb year 2020). Turning to the overall study: A few men and two women, aged 18 to 49 years, made up the cohort. Between about 0.9 and 10 billion PBMCs per donor were obtained by leukapheresis. The study deeply sequenced blood TCR repertoires of about 5 healthy adults to estimate repertoire size and the extent of clonotype sharing between individuals. For each donor, CD4 naive and CD4 memory were each given three plates, CD8 naive was given two plates, and CD8 memory was given one plate. Libraries were prepared and TCR repertoires were sequenced by different laboratories using diverse techniques, in order to increase sequencing depth and limit assay-specific biases.

As to this clone: It lacks a known antigen. Base qualities were left out, and no much larger clone turns up one base away.

Broad study findings and their caveats: Naive subsets generally had larger estimated clonotype richness than memory subsets did. Compared with non-shared clonotypes, clonotypes shared by all four sorted-subset donors had higher generation probabilities. Sampling was restricted to blood, and TCR repertoires in tissues likely differ from the TCR repertoires found in blood. When a few donors were compared, the shared fraction of clonotypes was around 4.6% for naive CD4, roughly 3.3% for naive CD8, about 2.4% for memory CD4, and 0.35% to 0.5% for memory CD8. Rarefaction of sorted-subset datasets indicated incomplete sequencing despite the large sequencing depth. The small number of donors limited the genetic and exposure-history diversity represented. Pairwise subsampling indicated that sequencing depth was expected to affect the degree of clonotype sharing among donors.

The V and J ends are trimmed by 4 bases and 5 bases, leaving 15 bases between them. Counted from cysteine to phenylalanine, this CDR3 has 15 amino acids. Left in the record is the CDR3 DNA by itself, 45 bases read in frame from the first base. From the germline V gene, CDR1 is SGHVS and CDR2 is FNYEAQ. CD8 naive samples consisted of CD45RO-negative cells that were positively selected for CCR7, yielding a CD45RA+CCR7+ population without TemRA cells. Donors were healthy HIV-negative adults with no recently reported acute infections or vaccinations. Every donor was a Caucasian adult living in Nashville, Tennessee, USA. After blood collection by leukapheresis, PBMCs were isolated using Ficoll-Histopaque density gradient centrifugation and then cryopreserved in the vapor phase of liquid nitrogen. Analytical flow cytometry was used to check the purity and quantity of each magnetically sorted T cell population. Genomic DNA was isolated from every sorted fraction and measured by UV absorbance on a Nanodrop 2000c.

TCR CDR3 regions were amplified from genomic DNA by multiplex PCR using the deep immunoSEQ assay. Extracted genomic DNA from each cell subset was spread evenly across all wells of several immunoSEQ 96-well plates, with each plate serving as a replicate. Each replicate PCR for sorted subsets received roughly 0.2 ug genomic DNA, equal to about 30,000 T cell genomes. Purified libraries were measured with a Qubit 3.0 fluorometer, size-checked on a Bioanalyzer 2100, and measured again with the KAPA Library Quantification kit. Every immunoSEQ 96-well plate was sequenced on a separate single-read 150-cycle Illumina NextSeq 550 flow cell. Processing in the source paper ran as follows. Because the immunoSEQ output included only junctional sequences and no quality scores, the filtering could not be the same as the filtering used for full-length reads. To assign V/J genes and CDR3, sequences were annotated using PyIR, a Python wrapper for IgBLAST v1.9, with IMGT germline references. Any read was removed if the V/J assignment was weak (E-value above 1e-6), the CDR3 was missing, or the read contained stop codons, out-of-frame junctions, or ambiguous translated residues. V3J clonotypes were defined by identical inferred V gene, J gene, and CDR3 amino acid sequence. Percentage overlap between repertoires was computed as shared unique clonotypes divided by the size of the smaller repertoire. RTK rarefaction, the Chao1 estimator, and Recon v2.1 estimates of unobserved clonotypes were used to assess repertoire richness. Generation probabilities were computed with OLGA for all TCRbeta clonotypes obtained by the gDNA method from a handful of donors. TCRdb provides this immuneACCESS table in a form limited to in-frame rearrangements. Some clones are lacking; in checked studies, under half of them reflect an unresolved V gene, and why the rest are absent is not known. V and J calls and clone size are given by that table; D and trimming were obtained from the DNA. This sample holds about 700,000 clones; roughly 94% were observed only once. Approximately 22% of the sample goes to the ten largest clones.

The sample comprised naive CD8+ T cells sorted from blood. What the cell subset or site label conveys for this sample: CD45RA+CCR7+. The receptor was isolated from a man in his thirties or forties in good health. The chain joins TRBV7-6 to TRBJ2-1; no D segment can be confidently identified. The DNA sequence is as follows: TGTGCCAGCAGCTCTCGATCCGACACGAACAATGAGCAGTTCTTC. Translated, it reads CASSSRSDTNNEQFF.